These 29 T cell receptor beta chains originate from one sample sequenced in a study of early T cells in non-severe SARS-CoV-2 infection. From the 5' RACE reads, TCRdb called clonotypes with MiXCR, one entry per CDR3 protein. The repertoire holds about 48,000 distinct CDR3 sequences, with 5% to 6.5% as singletons. The sequenced sample was whole blood, obtained at baseline. The receptors shown here come from an adult who was a healthcare worker with PCR-confirmed SARS-CoV-2 infection or an uninfected control (not recorded which).

This clonotype was counted at least ten times. The chain joins TRBV10-3 to TRBJ2-6; the D gene is possibly TRBD1 (6 bases). CDR1 ENHRY and CDR2 SYGVKD come from the germline V gene. The V gene lost 10 bases and the J gene lost 0 bases, with 13 bases spanning the gap. The CDR3 runs 15 residues. CDR3: CATSSRGSGANVLTF. DNA for the CDR3: TGTGCCACCAGCTCCAGGGGCTCTGGGGCCAACGTCCTGACTTTC.

V and J are TRBV4-1 and TRBJ1-5, with D unresolved. Germline V CDR1 and CDR2: MGHRA, YSYEKL. Trimming removed 0 bases at V and 7 bases at J, with 10 bases between. The CDR3 spans 14 residues. The CDR3 DNA reads as TGCGCCAGCAGCCAAGATCTAGTTAAGCAGCCCCAGCATTTT. It encodes CASSQDLVKQPQHF.

At least ten counts were recorded for this clonotype. The gene calls are TRBV7-8 and TRBJ1-5, with TRBD1 as a possible D gene (6 bases). Per the germline V gene, CDR1 is SGHVS and CDR2 is FQNEAQ. The V end was cut by 8 bases, the J end by 3 bases, with 17 bases between. This CDR3 has 15 amino acids. This chain's CDR3 is CASGGTGAINQPQHF. In DNA form, the CDR3 reads TGTGCCAGCGGCGGGACGGGGGCCATCAATCAGCCCCAGCATTTT.

This clonotype was picked up many times. This chain links TRBV19 with TRBJ2-7, with 8 bases aligning to TRBD2. This CDR3 is 16 amino acids long. Germline loops: CDR1 LNHDA, CDR2 SQIVND (reference sequence). The trim removed 5 bases at V and 2 bases at J, leaving 11 bases unmatched. The chain's CDR3 is CASSVFAGGSTYEQYF. The DNA of the CDR3 is TGTGCCAGTAGTGTTTTCGCGGGGGGCAGTACCTACGAGCAGTACTTC.

In this sample, this clonotype turned up many times. The J gene is TRBJ2-3, the V gene TRBV28; 7 bases line up with TRBD2. This CDR3 is 15 amino acids long. Per the germline V gene, CDR1 is MDHEN and CDR2 is SYDVKM. Unmatched junction bases numbered 7, after V lost 6 bases and J lost 1 base. The CDR3 sequence: CASRPGLAGTDTQYF. The CDR3 region has the DNA TGTGCCAGCAGACCTGGCCTAGCGGGCACAGATACGCAGTATTTT.

This clonotype was found a few times. Here the CDR3 DNA reads TGCAGTGCTATTCAGGGGATCACTGAAGCTTTCTTT. Amino acids: CSAIQGITEAFF. The V gene is TRBV20-1, the J gene TRBJ1-1; maybe TRBD1 (6 bases). The germline V and J ends were trimmed by 4 bases and 4 bases, with 10 bases remaining between them. Germline CDR1 DFQATT, CDR2 SNEGSKA (reference sequence). This CDR3 has 12 amino acids.

This clonotype was counted many times. J is TRBJ2-1 and V is TRBV6-5, with 8 bases identical to TRBD2. Germline trimming cut 6 bases from V and 8 bases from J; bases unmatched to any gene: 0. Per germline, CDR1 MNHEY and CDR2 SVGAGI. The CDR3 has 11 residues. CDR3 bases: TGTGCCAGCAGAGCGGGGGATGAGCAGTTCTTC. This sequence encodes CASRAGDEQFF.

This clonotype has ten or more counts. The V gene is TRBV19, the J gene TRBJ2-7; TRBD1 agrees at 8 bases. V lost 4 bases to trimming and J lost 2 bases; unmatched junction nucleotides: 7. There are 15 residues in the CDR3. Germline loops: CDR1 LNHDA, CDR2 SQIVND (reference sequence). The CDR3 DNA sequence: TGTGCCAGTAGTACCAGCGGACAGGGTACCTACGAGCAGTACTTC. This translates into CASSTSGQGTYEQYF.

This clonotype was seen repeatedly, ten times or more. The chain recombines TRBV12-3 or TRBV12-4 with TRBJ2-7; 11 bases are a match to TRBD2. Germline trimming cut 5 bases from V and 5 bases from J; bases unmatched to any gene: 8. The CDR3 loop spans 15 amino acids. The CDR3 DNA follows: TGTGCCAGCAGTCCCCAGGGACTAGCGGAAGACGAGCAGTACTTC. It is translated as CASSPQGLAEDEQYF.

This clonotype was recorded many times. This chain connects TRBV29-1 to TRBJ2-1; 9 bases are shared with TRBD2. Germline CDR1 reads SQVTM; CDR2 reads ANQGSEA. The CDR3 runs 13 residues. V trimming: 7 bases; J trimming: 3 bases; junction bases outside the gene matches: 4. CDR3 in DNA: TGCAGCGGGAAGCGGGGGGACTACAATGAGCAGTTCTTC. Translated, it gives CSGKRGDYNEQFF.

This clonotype appeared many times. J is TRBJ2-2 and V is TRBV6-6; D might be TRBD1 (5 bases). Per the germline V gene, CDR1 is MNHNY and CDR2 is SVGAGI (reference sequence). CDR3 length: 14 amino acids. Trimming cost V 3 bases and J 6 bases, with 11 bases left between them. CDR3 nucleotides: TGTGCCAGCAGTTATTCGACAGTGGCCGGGGAGCTGTTTTTT. This encodes CASSYSTVAGELFF.

Many counts were recorded for this clonotype. J is TRBJ1-1 and V is TRBV5-1; D is perhaps TRBD1 (5 bases). Germline V gene lookup returns CDR1 SGHRS and CDR2 YFSETQ. Trimming shortened V by 4 bases and J by 0 bases, and 22 bases separated the two germline ends. The length of the CDR3 is 18 residues. The CDR3 sequence: CASSLREQGPPMNTEAFF. As DNA, the CDR3 is TGCGCCAGCAGCCTCCGGGAGCAGGGCCCTCCAATGAACACTGAAGCTTTCTTT.

This clonotype occurred a few times. The chain joins TRBV15 to TRBJ1-4; possibly TRBD1 for D (6 bases). The germline gives CDR1 LNHNV, CDR2 YYDKDF (reference sequence). The ends were cut back, 5 bases at V and 4 bases at J, with 17 bases in the middle. The CDR3 is 16 residues long. Here the CDR3 DNA reads TGTGCCACCAGCGGGTGGTTAGGACAGCTTAATGAAAAACTGTTTTTT. Amino acid sequence: CATSGWLGQLNEKLFF.

Ten or more counts support this clonotype. The CDR3 does not end in the conserved phenylalanine or tryptophan, so this is likely a read error. It is unclear where the CDR3 begins or ends on the DNA, so no DNA is shown, and the CDR3 is as TCRdb lists it. This sequence joins TRBV27 and TRBJ1-5. The germline V gene encodes CDR1 MNHEY and CDR2 SMNVEV (reference sequence). The CDR3 is 13 residues long, ends included. The CDR3 sequence is CASSFPGGPGKKV.

This clonotype was detected a few times. This chain joins TRBV11-2 and TRBJ2-3; 9 bases are shared with TRBD2. Germline values: CDR1 SGHAT, CDR2 FQNNGV. V lost 5 bases, J lost 4 bases, and 10 bases stayed unmatched. The CDR3 has 16 residues. The CDR3 region is CASSPFSGSLPDTQYF. The CDR3, as DNA: TGTGCCAGCAGCCCATTTAGCGGGAGCCTCCCAGATACGCAGTATTTT.

This clonotype was counted ten times or more. The rearrangement uses TRBV5-1 and TRBJ2-1; D ambiguous. CDR3 length: 14 amino acids. Germline V gene data show CDR1 as SGHRS and CDR2 as YFSETQ. Trimming removed 0 bases at V and 1 base at J, with 5 bases between. The DNA for the CDR3 is TGCGCCAGCAGCTTGGCCAGTTCCTACAATGAGCAGTTCTTC. Translated, it gives CASSLASSYNEQFF.

This clonotype was observed at least ten times. The rearrangement joins TRBV5-1 to TRBJ2-1; 10 bases align to TRBD2. J gave up 8 bases and V 1 base, and 6 bases lay outside the gene matches. The CDR3 is made up of 15 amino acids. Germline V gene sequence: CDR1 SGHRS, CDR2 YFSETQ. CDR3 sequence (DNA): TGCGCCAGCAGCTTGATAGCGGGAGGTCGGGATGAGCAGTTCTTC. Residues: CASSLIAGGRDEQFF.

The chain uses TRBV20-1 and TRBJ2-5, with 11 bases lining up with TRBD2. V gave up 6 bases and J gave up 5 bases; unmatched junction bases: 8. This CDR3 has 14 amino acids. Germline V lookup: CDR1 DFQATT, CDR2 SNEGSKA (reference sequence). CDR3 coding DNA: TGCAGTGCCCGACTACTAGCGGGAGTGGAGACCCAGTACTTC. As protein: CSARLLAGVETQYF.

This clonotype was seen ten or more times. The chain uses TRBV12-3 or TRBV12-4 and TRBJ1-1; 9 nucleotides align to TRBD1. The CDR3 loop spans 15 amino acids. Germline trimming cut 6 bases from V and 0 bases from J; bases unmatched to any gene: 5. DNA for the CDR3: TGTGCCAGCAGCCCACAGGGGGCCATGAACACTGAAGCTTTCTTT. The encoded protein is CASSPQGAMNTEAFF.

Ten or more counts support this clonotype. The chain links TRBV4-1 to TRBJ2-7; 11 nucleotides align to TRBD2. Trimming took 2 bases from V and 7 from J; bases not matched to a gene: 7. Germline V gives CDR1 MGHRA, CDR2 YSYEKL. The length of the CDR3 is 15 residues. The CDR3 nucleotides read TGCGCCAGCAGCCAAATTAGCGGGAGGGCTGCGGAGCAGTACTTC. Its protein product is CASSQISGRAAEQYF.

This clonotype came up many times. This sequence joins TRBV28 and TRBJ2-3; the D gene is possibly TRBD1 (7 bases). The ends were cut back, 7 bases at V and 6 bases at J, with 14 bases in the middle. The germline gives CDR1 MDHEN, CDR2 SYDVKM. There are 13 residues in the CDR3. The CDR3 reads CASIGGGTDTQYF. CDR3 sequence (DNA): TGTGCCAGCATAGGGGGCGGGACGGATACGCAGTATTTT.

This clonotype was counted ten times or more. This chain connects TRBV20-1 to TRBJ2-2; D possibly corresponds to TRBD1 (5 bases). Trimming took off 4 bases at V and 4 bases at J, with 7 bases between the two ends. There are 12 residues in the CDR3. Germline-derived CDR1 and CDR2 are DFQATT and SNEGSKA (reference sequence). This CDR3 is CSAKGVTGELFF. CDR3 coding DNA: TGCAGTGCTAAAGGGGTCACCGGGGAGCTGTTTTTT.

CDR3 sequence reads: CASSDSLAGFFKHSSYEQYF. CDR3 nucleotides: TGCGCCAGCAGTGACTCTCTCGCGGGGTTCTTCAAGCATAGCTCCTACGAGCAGTACTTC. The chain links TRBV10-2 to TRBJ2-7; D is perhaps TRBD2 (6 bases). V lost 3 bases and J 0 bases, leaving 27 bases between the germline ends. Germline CDR1 and CDR2: WSHSY and SAAADI. This CDR3 contains 20 residues.

In its sample, this clonotype was seen many times. The chain uses TRBV29-1 and TRBJ2-3, with TRBD2 identical over 7 bases. V gave up 3 bases and J gave up 0 bases; unmatched junction bases: 0. The CDR3 is 13 amino acids. Germline V CDR1 and CDR2: SQVTM, ANQGSEA. This CDR3 reads CSVDSGSTDTQYF. In nucleotides, the CDR3 is TGCAGCGTTGATAGCGGGAGCACAGATACGCAGTATTTT.

This clonotype was recorded many times. This rearrangement joins TRBV20-1 to TRBJ2-7; tentatively, D is TRBD2 (5 bases). The CDR3 covers 16 residues. Per the germline V gene, CDR1 is DFQATT and CDR2 is SNEGSKA (reference sequence). The V end was cut by 0 bases, the J end by 0 bases, with 15 bases between. The CDR3: CSARDFLLGSSYEQYF. Here the CDR3 DNA reads TGCAGTGCTAGAGATTTCCTACTGGGGAGCTCCTACGAGCAGTACTTC.

In its sample, this clonotype was seen a few times. The genes are TRBV7-8 and TRBJ2-1, with 8 bases aligning to TRBD2. The germline V gene encodes CDR1 SGHVS and CDR2 FQNEAQ. The CDR3 spans 17 residues. Trimming cost V 5 bases and J 4 bases; bases outside gene matches: 13. This CDR3 is CASSLDGSSGHYNEQFF. The CDR3 DNA reads TGTGCCAGCAGCCTAGACGGGTCTAGCGGGCATTACAATGAGCAGTTCTTC.

This clonotype was recorded at least ten times. The chain employs TRBV12-3 or TRBV12-4 and TRBJ1-4; D not certain. This CDR3 spans 12 amino acids. V lost 7 bases to trimming and J lost 4 bases, with 7 bases between them. CDR3 in DNA: TGTGCCAGCACTTCTCGTAATGAAAAACTGTTTTTT. It yields the protein CASTSRNEKLFF.

At least ten counts were recorded for this clonotype. The chain carries TRBV6-5 and TRBJ1-1; D is unclear. Germline-derived CDR1 and CDR2 are MNHEY and SVGAGI. This CDR3 is built from 13 residues. Trimming removed 6 bases at V and 0 bases at J, with 8 bases between. The CDR3 spells CASRAAMNTEAFF. CDR3 DNA: TGTGCCAGCAGAGCAGCCATGAACACTGAAGCTTTCTTT.

This clonotype showed up many times. The chain recombines TRBV6-1 with TRBJ1-3; 9 bases agree with TRBD1. The germline V gene encodes CDR1 MNHNS and CDR2 SASEGT. The V segment lost 3 bases and the J segment 0 bases; nucleotides outside the gene matches: 6. The CDR3 extends over 17 amino acids. The CDR3 is CASSDTGTGLSGNTIYF. The CDR3 DNA sequence: TGTGCCAGCAGTGACACCGGGACAGGGCTCTCTGGAAACACCATATATTTT.